This T cell receptor beta chain stems from a study of OX40 agonist ivuxolimab in advanced cancers. TCRdb's copy holds only in-frame clones and misses some; the assay was immunoSEQ multiplex PCR. This sample has 50,000 to 65,000 clones, with 86% found just once. The germline CDR1 and CDR2 sequences are SGDLS and YYNGEE. The CDR3 spans 14 residues. V was pared by 4 bases and J by 3 bases, with 13 bases between. The sample was CD4+ or CD8+ T cells sorted from blood, taken in a trial of the OX40 agonist ivuxolimab. This clonotype was sampled from an adult with an advanced solid tumor such as melanoma, head and neck, liver or kidney cancer. The rearrangement joins TRBV9 to TRBJ2-5, with a tentative D call TRBD2 (6 bases). The CDR3 loop is CASSPGTLKETQYF. The DNA for the CDR3 is TGTGCCAGCAGCCCCGGGACTCTTAAAGAGACCCAGTACTTC.